Included here is one T cell receptor (beta chain) sequence, with context. What this receptor recognizes is not known. Base qualities are not provided; no much larger clone lies one nucleotide away. These data originate in a study of T cell changes during pregnancy in multiple sclerosis (dated by TCRdb to about 2019). The study in broad terms: The study examined how the T cell repertoire changed over the course of pregnancy in women with multiple sclerosis.

From cysteine to phenylalanine, the CDR3 is 14 amino acids long. CDR3 DNA is the only sequence kept; it has 42 bases, read in frame from the first base. CDR1 SGHNT and CDR2 YYREEE were looked up in the germline V gene (reference sequence). V lost 1 base and J lost 1 base; the stretch between them is 8 bases long. Libraries were constructed by the immunoSEQ multiplex PCR assay. TCRdb took over this immuneACCESS table, retaining in-frame rearrangements with V and J assigned. Such tables are incomplete; in checked studies, under half of the missing clones stem from an unresolved V gene, and the remainder is unexplained. The sample includes tens of thousands of clones, with 89% observed a single time. About 11% of the sample lies in the top ten.

The TCR was taken from a female donor with multiple sclerosis, enrolled in a pregnancy study. The material was CD8+ T cells from peripheral blood mononuclear cells, obtained in the second trimester of pregnancy. The chain employs TRBV5-4 and TRBJ1-1; the D gene assignment is ambiguous. The CDR3 protein is CASSLPGWNTEAFF. The DNA sequence reads TGTGCCAGCAGCTTGCCTGGCTGGAACACTGAAGCTTTCTTT.